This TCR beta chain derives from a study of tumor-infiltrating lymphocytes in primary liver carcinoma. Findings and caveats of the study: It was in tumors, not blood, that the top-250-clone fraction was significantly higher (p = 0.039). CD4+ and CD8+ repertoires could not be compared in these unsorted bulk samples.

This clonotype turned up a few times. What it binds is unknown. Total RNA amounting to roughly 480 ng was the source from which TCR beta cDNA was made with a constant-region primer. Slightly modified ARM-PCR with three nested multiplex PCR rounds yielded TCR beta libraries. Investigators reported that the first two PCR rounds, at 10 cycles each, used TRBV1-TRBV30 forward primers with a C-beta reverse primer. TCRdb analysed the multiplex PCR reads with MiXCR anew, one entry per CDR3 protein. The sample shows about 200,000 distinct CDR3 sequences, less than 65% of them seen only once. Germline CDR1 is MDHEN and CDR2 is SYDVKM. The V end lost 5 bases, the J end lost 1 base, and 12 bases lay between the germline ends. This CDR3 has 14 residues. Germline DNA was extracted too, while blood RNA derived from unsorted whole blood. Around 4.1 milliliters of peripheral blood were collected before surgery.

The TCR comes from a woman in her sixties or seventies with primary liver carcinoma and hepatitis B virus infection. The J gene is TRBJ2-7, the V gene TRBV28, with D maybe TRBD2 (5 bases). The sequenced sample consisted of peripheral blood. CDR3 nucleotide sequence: TGTGCCAGCAGTCCCTGGGAGCGGTCCTACGAGCAGTACTTC. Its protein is CASSPWERSYEQYF.